The 9 T cell receptor beta chains given below trace back to one sample, sequenced in a study of blood T cell repertoires in COVID-19. Generated by immunoSEQ multiplex PCR, the TCRdb table keeps only in-frame clones and is missing some. The repertoire holds around 72,000 clones, with just over 85% as singletons. The material sequenced was peripheral blood. These receptors originate from a man aged 70-80 years with active or convalescent COVID-19.

The gene calls are TRBV6-4 and TRBJ1-1; 9 bases line up with TRBD1. The CDR3 is made up of 14 amino acids. Germline V gene data show CDR1 as MRHNA and CDR2 as SNTAGT. J was trimmed by 9 bases and V by 2 bases; bases with no gene match: 7. CDR3 in DNA: TGTGCCAGCAGTGACGGGTCGGACAGGGGAAAAGCTTTCTTT. Translated: CASSDGSDRGKAFF.

This CDR3 is CASSLGGGSNQPQHF. DNA of the CDR3: TGTGCCAGCAGCTTAGGAGGGGGTAGCAATCAGCCCCAGCATTTT. The chain combines TRBV7-9 with TRBJ1-5; weak D call: TRBD1 (6 bases). CDR3 size: 15 residues. Per germline, CDR1 SEHNR and CDR2 FQNEAQ (reference sequence). V lost 1 base to trimming and J lost 0 bases, with 7 bases between them.

J is TRBJ2-7 and V is TRBV4-2; 8 bases map to TRBD2. Germline CDR1 LGHNA, CDR2 YNFKEQ. The junction had 10 bases not matched to a gene; V was cut back by 4 bases and J by 5 bases. The CDR3 has 15 residues. DNA of the CDR3: TGTGCCAGCAGCCGACCGGGACTAGACAGTAACGAGCAGTACTTC. Translating it yields CASSRPGLDSNEQYF.

The sample holds one count of this clone. J is TRBJ1-2 and V is TRBV3-1 (or the pseudogene TRBV3-2); no clear D gene. The length of the CDR3 is 14 residues. V lost 3 bases to trimming and J lost 0 bases, with 8 bases between them. The germline gives CDR1 LGHDT, CDR2 YNNKEL (reference sequence). The CDR3 here is CASSHRSANYGYTF. CDR3 sequence (DNA): TGTGCCAGCAGCCACAGGTCAGCTAACTATGGCTACACCTTC.

The J gene is TRBJ1-2, the V gene TRBV19; 7 positions agree with TRBD1. V lost 6 bases to trimming and J lost 7 bases; unmatched junction nucleotides: 11. Germline assignment: CDR1 LNHDA and CDR2 SQIVND (reference sequence). This CDR3 has 14 residues. CDR3 nucleotides: TGTGCCAGTAGCATCCCAGGGGGGCCCCTTGGCTACACCTTC. As protein: CASSIPGGPLGYTF.

This chain joins TRBV27 and TRBJ2-1; D possibly corresponds to TRBD1 (6 bases). Germline lookup yields CDR1 MNHEY and CDR2 SMNVEV (reference sequence). CDR3 length: 14 amino acids. Trimming took 4 bases from V and 0 from J, leaving 7 bases between them. The CDR3 sequence is CASSSGDSYNEQFF. The CDR3 bases are TGTGCCAGCAGTTCAGGGGACTCCTACAATGAGCAGTTCTTC.

V and J are TRBV19 and TRBJ1-2; a possible D gene is TRBD1 (6 bases). The germline V and J ends were trimmed by 6 bases and 5 bases, with 22 bases remaining between them. Germline CDR1 and CDR2: LNHDA and SQIVND (reference sequence). CDR3 size: 16 residues. DNA of the CDR3: TGTGCCAGTAGAGGCGTTAAGGACAGAAAAGGATATGGCTACACCTTC. As protein: CASRGVKDRKGYGYTF. Together with reference TRBV19 and TRBJ1-2, the CDR3 gives the full variable domain: DGGITQSPKYLFRKEGQNVTLSCEQNLNHDAMYWYRQDPGQGLRLIYYSQIVNDFQKGDIAEGYSVSREKKESFPLTVTSAQKNPTAFYLCASRGVKDRKGYGYTFGSGTRLTVV.

The chain employs TRBV19 and TRBJ1-4; 9 nucleotides match TRBD1. V lost 9 bases to trimming and J lost 8 bases; unmatched junction nucleotides: 4. This CDR3 comprises 12 residues. Per germline, CDR1 LNHDA and CDR2 SQIVND (reference sequence). CDR3 sequence (DNA): TGTGCCAGCGGGACAGGGTGGGAAAAACTGTTTTTT. Protein sequence: CASGTGWEKLFF. The full variable domain, with the rest looked up from reference TRBV19 and TRBJ1-4, is DGGITQSPKYLFRKEGQNVTLSCEQNLNHDAMYWYRQDPGQGLRLIYYSQIVNDFQKGDIAEGYSVSREKKESFPLTVTSAQKNPTAFYLCASGTGWEKLFFGSGTQLSVL.

This clone appeared a few times. The CDR3 is CASSSSGTSGDEQFF. The CDR3 DNA follows: TGTGCCAGCAGCTCATCCGGGACTAGCGGTGATGAGCAGTTCTTC. The V call is TRBV11-3, the J call TRBJ2-1; 11 nucleotides align to TRBD2. With V trimmed by 4 bases and J by 8 bases, 7 bases remained unmatched. The V gene's germline CDR1 is SGHNT and CDR2 YENEEA. CDR3 length: 15 amino acids.